Detailed here is one T cell receptor beta chain. This entry belongs to a study of T cell changes during pregnancy in multiple sclerosis. Assay used: immunoSEQ multiplex PCR; TCRdb lists only in-frame clones, some missing. The table has tens of thousands of clones, approximately 94% seen once. V dropped 3 bases and J dropped 7 bases, with 16 bases sitting between them. CDR3 length equals 15 residues. Germline lookup yields CDR1 LNHDA and CDR2 SQIVND (reference sequence). This sample comprised CD4+ T cells from peripheral blood mononuclear cells, obtained in the second trimester of pregnancy. This sequence was found in a female donor with multiple sclerosis, enrolled in a pregnancy study. The V and J genes are TRBV19 and TRBJ1-5; D unclear. The CDR3 DNA reads TGTGCCAGTAGTATCATCCGGGCCCCGGGGCAGCCCCAGCATTTT. This gives the protein CASSIIRAPGQPQHF. The full variable domain, its missing parts supplied by reference TRBV19 and TRBJ1-5, is DGGITQSPKYLFRKEGQNVTLSCEQNLNHDAMYWYRQDPGQGLRLIYYSQIVNDFQKGDIAEGYSVSREKKESFPLTVTSAQKNPTAFYLCASSIIRAPGQPQHFGDGTRLSIL.